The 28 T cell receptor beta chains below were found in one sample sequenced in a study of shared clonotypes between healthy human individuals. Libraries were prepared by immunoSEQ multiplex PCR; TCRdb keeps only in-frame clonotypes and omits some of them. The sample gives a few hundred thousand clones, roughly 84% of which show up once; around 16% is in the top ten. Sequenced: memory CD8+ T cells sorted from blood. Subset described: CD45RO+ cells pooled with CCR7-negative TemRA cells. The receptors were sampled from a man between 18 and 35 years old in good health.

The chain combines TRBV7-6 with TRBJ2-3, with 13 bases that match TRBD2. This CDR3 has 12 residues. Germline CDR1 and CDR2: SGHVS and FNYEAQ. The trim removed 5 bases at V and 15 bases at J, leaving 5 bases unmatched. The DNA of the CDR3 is TGTGCCAGCAGCCCTGGACTAGCGGGAGTTTATTTT. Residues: CASSPGLAGVYF.

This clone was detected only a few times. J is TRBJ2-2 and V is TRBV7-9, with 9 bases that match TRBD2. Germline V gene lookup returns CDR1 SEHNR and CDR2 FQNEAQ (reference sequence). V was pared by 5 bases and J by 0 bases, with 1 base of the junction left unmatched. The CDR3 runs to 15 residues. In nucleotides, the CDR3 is TGTGCCAGCAGCGCTAGCGGGACGAACACCGGGGAGCTGTTTTTT. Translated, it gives CASSASGTNTGELFF. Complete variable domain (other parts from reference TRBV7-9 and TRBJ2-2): DTGVSQNPRHKITKRGQNVTFRCDPISEHNRLYWYRQTLGQGPEFLTYFQNEAQLEKSRLLSDRFSAERPKGSFSTLEIQRTEQGDSAMYLCASSASGTNTGELFFGEGSRLTVL.

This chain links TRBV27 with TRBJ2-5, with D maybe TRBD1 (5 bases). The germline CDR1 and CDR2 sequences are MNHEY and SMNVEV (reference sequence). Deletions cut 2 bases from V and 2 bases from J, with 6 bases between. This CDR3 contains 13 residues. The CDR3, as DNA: TGTGCCAGCAGTTTAAAGGGGCAAGAGACCCAGTACTTC. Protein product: CASSLKGQETQYF.

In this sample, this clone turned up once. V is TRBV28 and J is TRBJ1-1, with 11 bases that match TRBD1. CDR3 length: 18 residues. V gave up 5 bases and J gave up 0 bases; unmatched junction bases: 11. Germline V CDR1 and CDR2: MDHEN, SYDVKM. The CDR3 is CASSPLVWDRGMNTEAFF. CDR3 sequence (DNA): TGTGCCAGCAGTCCCTTGGTGTGGGACAGGGGGATGAACACTGAAGCTTTCTTT.

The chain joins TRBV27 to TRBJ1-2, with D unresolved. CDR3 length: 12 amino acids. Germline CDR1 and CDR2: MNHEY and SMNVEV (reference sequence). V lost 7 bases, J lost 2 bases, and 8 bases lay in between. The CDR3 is CASKDFNYGYTF. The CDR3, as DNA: TGTGCCAGCAAGGACTTCAACTATGGCTACACCTTC.

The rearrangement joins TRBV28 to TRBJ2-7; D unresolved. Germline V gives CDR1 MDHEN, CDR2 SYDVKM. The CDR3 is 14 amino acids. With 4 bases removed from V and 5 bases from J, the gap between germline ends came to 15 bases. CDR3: CASSCPWILDEQYF. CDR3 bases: TGTGCCAGCAGTTGCCCGTGGATCCTCGACGAGCAGTACTTC. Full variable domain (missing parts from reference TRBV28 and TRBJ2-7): DVKVTQSSRYLVKRTGEKVFLECVQDMDHENMFWYRQDPGLGLRLIYFSYDVKMKEKGDIPEGYSVSREKKERFSLILESASTNQTSMYLCASSCPWILDEQYFGPGTRLTVT.

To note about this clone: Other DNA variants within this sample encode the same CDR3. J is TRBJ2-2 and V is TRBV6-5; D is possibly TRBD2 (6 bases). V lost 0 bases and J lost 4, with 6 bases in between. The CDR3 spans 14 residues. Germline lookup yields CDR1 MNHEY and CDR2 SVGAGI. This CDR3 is CASSYSSGTGELFF. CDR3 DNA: TGTGCCAGCAGTTACTCTAGCGGCACCGGGGAGCTGTTTTTT.

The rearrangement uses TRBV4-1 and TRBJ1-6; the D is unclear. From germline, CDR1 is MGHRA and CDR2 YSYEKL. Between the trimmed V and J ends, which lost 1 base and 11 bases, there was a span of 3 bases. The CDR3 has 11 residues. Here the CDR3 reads CASSQVPPLHF. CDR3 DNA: TGCGCCAGCAGCCAAGTTCCACCCCTCCACTTT.

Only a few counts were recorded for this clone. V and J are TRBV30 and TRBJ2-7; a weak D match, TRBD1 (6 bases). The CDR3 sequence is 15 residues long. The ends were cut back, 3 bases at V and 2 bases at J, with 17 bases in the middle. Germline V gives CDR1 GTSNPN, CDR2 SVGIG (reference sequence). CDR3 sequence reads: CAWSALPQGTYEQYF. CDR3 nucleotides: TGTGCCTGGAGCGCCTTACCCCAGGGGACCTACGAGCAGTACTTC. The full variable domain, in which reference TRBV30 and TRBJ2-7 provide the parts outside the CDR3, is SQTIHQWPATLVQPVGSPLSLECTVEGTSNPNLYWYRQAAGRGLQLLFYSVGIGQISSEVPQNLSASRPQDRQFILSSKKLLLSDSGFYLCAWSALPQGTYEQYFGPGTRLTVT.

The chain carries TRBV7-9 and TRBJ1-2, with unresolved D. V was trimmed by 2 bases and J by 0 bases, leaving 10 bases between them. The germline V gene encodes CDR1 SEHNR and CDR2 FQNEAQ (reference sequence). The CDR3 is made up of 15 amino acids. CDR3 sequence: CASSLRETSNYGYTF. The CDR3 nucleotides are TGTGCCAGCAGCTTAAGAGAAACCTCTAACTATGGCTACACCTTC.

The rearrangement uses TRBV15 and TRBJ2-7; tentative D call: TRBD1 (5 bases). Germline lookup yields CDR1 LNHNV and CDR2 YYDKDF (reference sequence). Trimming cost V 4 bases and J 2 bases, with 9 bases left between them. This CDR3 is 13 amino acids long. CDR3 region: CATSTDSPYEQYF. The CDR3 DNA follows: TGTGCCACCAGCACCGACAGTCCCTACGAGCAGTACTTC.

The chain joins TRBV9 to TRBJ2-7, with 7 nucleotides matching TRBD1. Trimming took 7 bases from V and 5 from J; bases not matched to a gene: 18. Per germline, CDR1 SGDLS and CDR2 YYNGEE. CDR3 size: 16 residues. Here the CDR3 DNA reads TGTGCCAGCGCCTTGGACCCGACAGGGTACCCCCACGAGCAGTACTTC. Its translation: CASALDPTGYPHEQYF.

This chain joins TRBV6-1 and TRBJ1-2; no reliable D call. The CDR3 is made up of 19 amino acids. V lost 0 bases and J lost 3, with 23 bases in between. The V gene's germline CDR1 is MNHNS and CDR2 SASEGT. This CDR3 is CASSEAPFVRVSGDYGYTF. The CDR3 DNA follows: TGTGCCAGCAGTGAAGCCCCCTTTGTCCGGGTGAGCGGAGACTATGGCTACACCTTC.

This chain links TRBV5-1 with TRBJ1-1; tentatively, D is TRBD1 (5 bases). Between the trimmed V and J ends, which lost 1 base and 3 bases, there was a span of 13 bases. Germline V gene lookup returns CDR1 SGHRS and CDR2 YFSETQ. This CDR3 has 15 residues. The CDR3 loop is CASSLPRAPDTEAFF. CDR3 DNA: TGCGCCAGCAGCTTGCCCAGGGCGCCTGACACTGAAGCTTTCTTT. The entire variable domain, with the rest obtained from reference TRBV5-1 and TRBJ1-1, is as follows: KAGVTQTPRYLIKTRGQQVTLSCSPISGHRSVSWYQQTPGQGLQFLFEYFSETQRNKGNFPGRFSGRQFSNSRSEMNVSTLELGDSALYLCASSLPRAPDTEAFFGQGTRLTVV.

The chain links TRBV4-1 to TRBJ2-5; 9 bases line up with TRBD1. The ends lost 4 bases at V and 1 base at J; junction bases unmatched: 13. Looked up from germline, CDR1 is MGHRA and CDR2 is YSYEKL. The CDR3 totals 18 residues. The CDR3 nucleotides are TGCGCCAGCAGCCCCTTGACTGACGAGGGACAGGGCCAAGAGACCCAGTACTTC. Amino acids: CASSPLTDEGQGQETQYF.

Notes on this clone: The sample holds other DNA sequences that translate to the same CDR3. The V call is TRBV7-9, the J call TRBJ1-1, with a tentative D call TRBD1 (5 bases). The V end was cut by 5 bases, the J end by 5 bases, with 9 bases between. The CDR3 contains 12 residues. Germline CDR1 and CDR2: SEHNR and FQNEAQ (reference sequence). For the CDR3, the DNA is TGTGCCAGCAGCCAGGGATATACTGAAGCTTTCTTT. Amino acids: CASSQGYTEAFF.

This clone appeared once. The CDR3 region has the DNA TGTGCCAGCAGCTTAGACGGAACCTACGAGCAGTACTTC. It encodes CASSLDGTYEQYF. The chain is built from TRBV7-8 and TRBJ2-7; D is unclear. CDR1 and CDR2 from the germline V gene are SGHVS and FQNEAQ. The CDR3 has 13 residues. V was trimmed by 1 base and J by 2 bases, leaving 6 bases between them.

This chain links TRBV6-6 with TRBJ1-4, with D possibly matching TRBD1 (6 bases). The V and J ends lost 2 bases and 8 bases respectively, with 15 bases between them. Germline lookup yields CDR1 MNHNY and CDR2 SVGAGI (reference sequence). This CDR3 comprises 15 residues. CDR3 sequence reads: CASSYVGGGGEKLFF. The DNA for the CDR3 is TGTGCCAGCAGTTACGTGGGGGGCGGTGGCGAAAAACTGTTTTTT.

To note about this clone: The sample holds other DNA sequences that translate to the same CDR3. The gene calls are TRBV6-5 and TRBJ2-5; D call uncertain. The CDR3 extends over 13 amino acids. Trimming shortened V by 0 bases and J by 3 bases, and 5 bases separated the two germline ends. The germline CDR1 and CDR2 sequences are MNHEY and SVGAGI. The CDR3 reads CASSYSWEETQYF. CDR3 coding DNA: TGTGCCAGCAGTTACTCATGGGAAGAGACCCAGTACTTC.

The CDR3 DNA follows: TGTGCCAGCAGCTTTAGTCGGGCAGGATCCCTCCGTACAGATGGCTACACCTTC. Residues: CASSFSRAGSLRTDGYTF. The V gene is TRBV5-6, the J gene TRBJ1-2; D gene unclear. CDR3 size: 18 residues. The germline V gene has CDR1 SGHDT and CDR2 YYEEEE. The V and J ends lost 2 bases and 6 bases respectively, with 26 bases between them.

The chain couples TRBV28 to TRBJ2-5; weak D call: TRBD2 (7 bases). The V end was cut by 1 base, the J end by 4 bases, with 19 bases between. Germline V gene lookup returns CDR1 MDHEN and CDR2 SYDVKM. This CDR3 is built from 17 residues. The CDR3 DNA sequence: TGTGCCAGCAGTTTATTTGTGGCGGGGGCATGGGGAGAGACCCAGTACTTC. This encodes CASSLFVAGAWGETQYF. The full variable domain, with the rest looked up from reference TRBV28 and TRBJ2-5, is DVKVTQSSRYLVKRTGEKVFLECVQDMDHENMFWYRQDPGLGLRLIYFSYDVKMKEKGDIPEGYSVSREKKERFSLILESASTNQTSMYLCASSLFVAGAWGETQYFGPGTRLLVL.

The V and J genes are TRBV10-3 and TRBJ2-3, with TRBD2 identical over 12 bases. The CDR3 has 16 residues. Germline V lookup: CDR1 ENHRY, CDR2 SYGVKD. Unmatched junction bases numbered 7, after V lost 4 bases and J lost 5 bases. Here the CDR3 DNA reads TGTGCCATCAGTGTACCGACTAGCGGGAGTATAGATACGCAGTATTTT. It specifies CAISVPTSGSIDTQYF.

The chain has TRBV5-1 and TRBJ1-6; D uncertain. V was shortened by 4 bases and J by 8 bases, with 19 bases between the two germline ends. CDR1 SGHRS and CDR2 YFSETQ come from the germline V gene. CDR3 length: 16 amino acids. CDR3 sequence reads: CASSIGSPATHSPLHF. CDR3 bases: TGCGCCAGCAGCATAGGGAGCCCTGCTACTCATTCACCCCTCCACTTT.

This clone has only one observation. In nucleotides, the CDR3 is TGCGCCAGCAGCCAGGGACAGGGGTACGAGACCCAGTACTTC. Translation gives CASSQGQGYETQYF. The chain employs TRBV4-1 and TRBJ2-5; 10 nucleotides align to TRBD1. The CDR3 has 14 amino acids. In germline, CDR1 is MGHRA, CDR2 YSYEKL. Trimming removed 3 bases from V and 5 bases from J; junction bases left unmatched: 3.

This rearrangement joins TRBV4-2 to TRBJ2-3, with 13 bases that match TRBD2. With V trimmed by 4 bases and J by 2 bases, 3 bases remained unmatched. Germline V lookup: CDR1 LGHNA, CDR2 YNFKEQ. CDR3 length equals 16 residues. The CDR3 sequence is CASSPTSGGDTDTQYF. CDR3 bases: TGTGCCAGCAGCCCAACTAGCGGGGGGGACACAGATACGCAGTATTTT.

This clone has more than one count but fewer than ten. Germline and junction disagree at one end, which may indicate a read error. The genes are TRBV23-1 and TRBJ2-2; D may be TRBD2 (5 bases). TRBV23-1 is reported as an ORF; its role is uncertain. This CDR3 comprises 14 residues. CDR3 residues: CASSQWIEGGELFF. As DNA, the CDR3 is TGCGCCAGCAGCCAATGGATTGAGGGCGGGGAGCTGTTTTTT.

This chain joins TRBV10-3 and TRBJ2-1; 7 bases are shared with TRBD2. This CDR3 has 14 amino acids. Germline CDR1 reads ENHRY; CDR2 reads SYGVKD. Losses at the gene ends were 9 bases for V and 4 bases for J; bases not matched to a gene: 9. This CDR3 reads CAIGSGTTYNEQFF. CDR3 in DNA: TGTGCCATAGGGTCCGGGACTACGTACAATGAGCAGTTCTTC.

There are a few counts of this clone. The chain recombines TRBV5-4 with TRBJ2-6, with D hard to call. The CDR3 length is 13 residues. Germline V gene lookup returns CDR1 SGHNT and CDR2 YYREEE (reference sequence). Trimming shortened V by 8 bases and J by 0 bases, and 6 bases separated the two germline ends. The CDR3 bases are TGTGCCAGTACTATCTCTGGGGCCAACGTCCTGACTTTC. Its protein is CASTISGANVLTF.